This T cell receptor (beta chain) is from a study of graft-versus-host responses after intestinal transplantation. There are 14 residues in the CDR3. CDR1 is SGHVS, CDR2 FQNEAQ, per germline. V lost 8 bases to trimming and J lost 2 bases, with 12 bases between them. This clone came up once. What it binds is not known. Data came from immunoSEQ multiplex PCR; TCRdb stores just in-frame clones and leaves some out. The table lists roughly 69,000 clones, 90% of them singletons, with 1.7% in the top ten. The chain links TRBV7-8 to TRBJ2-2; possibly TRBD1 for D (6 bases). The sequencing used unstimulated CD8+ T cells sorted from spleen or lymph node cells, collected before transplant. The sequence was collected from a human donor who was the organ donor for an intestinal transplant. The CDR3 protein is CASSNRENTGELFF. The CDR3 bases are TGTGCCAGCTCGAACAGGGAAAACACCGGGGAGCTGTTTTTT.